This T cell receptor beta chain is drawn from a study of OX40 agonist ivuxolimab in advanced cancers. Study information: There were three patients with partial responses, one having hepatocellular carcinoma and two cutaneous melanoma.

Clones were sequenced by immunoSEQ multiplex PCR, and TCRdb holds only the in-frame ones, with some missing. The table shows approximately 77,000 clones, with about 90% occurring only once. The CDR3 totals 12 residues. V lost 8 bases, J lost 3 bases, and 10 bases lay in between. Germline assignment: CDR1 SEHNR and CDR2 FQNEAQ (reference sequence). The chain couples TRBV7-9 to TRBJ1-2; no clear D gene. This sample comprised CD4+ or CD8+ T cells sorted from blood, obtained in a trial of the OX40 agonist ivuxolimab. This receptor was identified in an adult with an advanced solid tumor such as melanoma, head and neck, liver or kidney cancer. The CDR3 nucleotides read TGTGCCAGCGAAAAACGGGACTATGGCTACACCTTC. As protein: CASEKRDYGYTF.